One sample yielded the 18 T cell receptor beta chains listed below, sequenced in a study of shared clonotypes between healthy human individuals. The naive CD8 fraction comprised CD45RO-negative cells positively selected for CCR7 and excluded terminally differentiated effector memory CD45RA+ cells. Here immunoSEQ multiplex PCR was the method, and the copy in TCRdb shows in-frame clones only, minus some. Seen here are around 2,000,000 clones, 85% to 95% observed once, and the top ten hold more than 1.5%. The sequencing sample was made of naive CD8+ T cells from PBMCs. Receptors originate from a man between 18 and 29 years old in good health. Some clones in this sample may be carry-over from other donors' samples.

The rearrangement links TRBV28 to TRBJ2-3; D is undetermined. Trimming removed 3 bases at V and 2 bases at J, with 9 bases between. This CDR3 contains 14 residues. Germline V CDR1 and CDR2: MDHEN, SYDVKM. CDR3: CASSFVGITDTQYF. CDR3 nucleotides: TGTGCCAGCAGTTTCGTAGGGATCACAGATACGCAGTATTTT.

The count of this clone is one. The chain combines TRBV29-1 with TRBJ1-2; 7 nucleotides match TRBD1. CDR1 and CDR2 (germline): SQVTM, ANQGSEA. Unmatched junction bases numbered 10, after V lost 3 bases and J lost 6 bases. The CDR3 covers 14 residues. CDR3 residues: CSVDVRGRGDGYTF. The CDR3 nucleotides read TGCAGCGTTGATGTTCGTGGCAGGGGGGATGGCTACACCTTC.

The chain recombines TRBV7-8 with TRBJ1-2; TRBD1 matches at 8 bases. The CDR3 has 13 amino acids. The J segment lost 6 bases and the V segment lost 3 bases, leaving 3 bases of the junction unmatched. Germline CDR1 SGHVS, CDR2 FQNEAQ. This chain's CDR3 is CASSFNRGDGYTF. For the CDR3, the DNA is TGTGCCAGCAGCTTTAACAGGGGGGATGGCTACACCTTC.

The genes are TRBV15 and TRBJ1-3; D gene ambiguous. V was shortened by 6 bases and J by 3 bases, with 9 bases between the two germline ends. The CDR3 runs to 13 residues. CDR1 LNHNV and CDR2 YYDKDF come from the germline V gene (reference sequence). The CDR3 sequence is CATRPGLGNTIYF. For the CDR3, the DNA is TGTGCCACCAGGCCCGGTCTTGGAAACACCATATATTTT.

The chain links TRBV28 to TRBJ1-1, with 12 bases identical to TRBD1. V shed 5 bases and J 2 bases; nucleotides not matched to a gene: 3. CDR3 length: 15 amino acids. CDR1 MDHEN and CDR2 SYDVKM come from the germline V gene. The CDR3 nucleotides read TGTGCCAGCAGTCCCGGGACAGGGGGCAACACTGAAGCTTTCTTT. The encoded protein is CASSPGTGGNTEAFF.

The CDR3 DNA is TGTGCCAGTAGTACGGTTCCGGGGACCGACACTGAAGCTTTCTTT. It encodes CASSTVPGTDTEAFF. V gene TRBV19 combines with J gene TRBJ1-1; perhaps TRBD1 as D (5 bases). Looked up from germline, CDR1 is LNHDA and CDR2 is SQIVND (reference sequence). The length of the CDR3 is 15 residues. V shed 4 bases and J shed 3 bases, with 15 bases lying between them.

This chain joins TRBV27 and TRBJ1-2; 8 bases agree with TRBD1. The CDR3 has 16 amino acids. With V trimmed by 5 bases and J by 9 bases, 17 bases remained unmatched. Germline V lookup: CDR1 MNHEY, CDR2 SMNVEV (reference sequence). The CDR3 DNA is TGTGCCAGCAGTCAATTCAAGCGCAGGGGGCAGATCAGCTACACCTTC. Amino acid sequence: CASSQFKRRGQISYTF.

J is TRBJ2-5 and V is TRBV28, with 7 bases lining up with TRBD2. The V and J ends lost 5 bases and 3 bases, in that order; junction bases with no gene match: 9. This CDR3 has 15 residues. Germline-derived CDR1 and CDR2 are MDHEN and SYDVKM. The CDR3 DNA reads TGTGCCAGCAGTCCAGAACTAGCGACAAAAGAGACCCAGTACTTC. Amino acid sequence: CASSPELATKETQYF.

This chain uses TRBV28 with TRBJ2-3; D might be TRBD2 (5 bases). The CDR3 extends over 16 amino acids. Germline values: CDR1 MDHEN, CDR2 SYDVKM. The V end was cut by 9 bases, the J end by 0 bases, with 19 bases between. CDR3 in amino acids: CASTEGAVSSTDTQYF. The DNA of the CDR3 is TGTGCCAGTACAGAAGGAGCGGTATCTAGCACAGATACGCAGTATTTT.

The chain uses TRBV27 and TRBJ2-7; D is ambiguous. The CDR3 sequence is 15 residues long. CDR1 and CDR2 (germline): MNHEY, SMNVEV (reference sequence). With 3 bases removed from V and 7 bases from J, the gap between germline ends came to 19 bases. The CDR3 region is CASSLGAGSLGEQYF. The CDR3 nucleotides are TGTGCCAGCAGTTTGGGCGCCGGGTCCCTCGGAGAGCAGTACTTC.

The chain couples TRBV11-2 to TRBJ2-7; 11 bases line up with TRBD1. The trim removed 4 bases at V and 5 bases at J, leaving 7 bases unmatched. The CDR3 contains 15 residues. Germline values: CDR1 SGHAT, CDR2 FQNNGV. CDR3: CASSYGQGAFDEQYF. CDR3 bases: TGTGCCAGCAGCTACGGACAGGGGGCGTTCGACGAGCAGTACTTC.

V and J are TRBV7-9 and TRBJ2-5, with D possibly matching TRBD1 (5 bases). Germline lookup yields CDR1 SEHNR and CDR2 FQNEAQ (reference sequence). The CDR3 has 15 amino acids. V lost 2 bases to trimming and J lost 2 bases, with 12 bases between them. CDR3 sequence reads: CASSLQGGGQETQYF. CDR3 in DNA: TGTGCCAGCAGCTTACAGGGCGGCGGTCAAGAGACCCAGTACTTC. The full variable domain, its missing parts supplied by reference TRBV7-9 and TRBJ2-5, is DTGVSQNPRHKITKRGQNVTFRCDPISEHNRLYWYRQTLGQGPEFLTYFQNEAQLEKSRLLSDRFSAERPKGSFSTLEIQRTEQGDSAMYLCASSLQGGGQETQYFGPGTRLLVL.

This sequence joins TRBV7-9 and TRBJ2-2, with no clear D. Deletions cut 11 bases from V and 0 bases from J, with 7 bases between. The CDR3 extends over 12 amino acids. Per germline, CDR1 SEHNR and CDR2 FQNEAQ (reference sequence). CDR3 loop: CAGLANTGELFF. The CDR3, as DNA: TGTGCCGGGTTAGCGAACACCGGGGAGCTGTTTTTT.

The rearrangement uses TRBV7-2 and TRBJ2-7; 8 bases map to TRBD1. Per germline, CDR1 SGHTA and CDR2 FQGNSA. CDR3 length: 15 amino acids. J was trimmed by 3 bases and V by 2 bases; bases with no gene match: 6. CDR3 nucleotides: TGTGCCAGCAGCTTATTCACCGGGACAGGCTACGAGCAGTACTTC. This translates into CASSLFTGTGYEQYF.

The CDR3 DNA follows: TGTGCCAGCAGTCCAGGGACTAGCTTCTCCTACGAGCAGTACTTC. Amino acid sequence: CASSPGTSFSYEQYF. The chain carries TRBV6-6 and TRBJ2-7; 9 bases align to TRBD2. The J segment lost 0 bases and the V segment lost 5 bases, leaving 5 bases of the junction unmatched. The CDR3 is made up of 15 amino acids. Germline V gene lookup returns CDR1 MNHNY and CDR2 SVGAGI (reference sequence).

This chain links TRBV28 with TRBJ1-2; tentative D call: TRBD1 (6 bases). In germline, CDR1 is MDHEN, CDR2 SYDVKM. Trimming removed 1 base from V and 0 bases from J, with 21 bases in between. This CDR3 has 19 amino acids. CDR3 DNA sequence: TGTGCCAGCAGTTTATCCGAGGGACACCAAGGAAGATCTAACTATGGCTACACCTTC. The encoded protein is CASSLSEGHQGRSNYGYTF.

This clone was detected once. The V call is TRBV18, the J call TRBJ1-2, with 9 bases identical to TRBD1. The germline V gene has CDR1 KGHSH and CDR2 LQKENI. Losses at the gene ends were 4 bases for V and 4 bases for J; bases not matched to a gene: 19. This CDR3 has 19 residues. The CDR3 loop reads CASSQSPGTGSQVPYGYTF. The CDR3 coding sequence is TGTGCCAGCTCACAATCCCCCGGGACAGGGTCCCAGGTACCCTATGGCTACACCTTC.

This chain connects TRBV7-6 to TRBJ2-3; no reliable D call. V was clipped by 4 bases and J by 2 bases, with 1 base between them. The CDR3 sequence is 11 residues long. CDR1 and CDR2 from the germline V gene are SGHVS and FNYEAQ. The CDR3 reads CASSSTDTQYF. In DNA, the CDR3 is TGTGCCAGCAGCTCCACAGATACGCAGTATTTT.